Listed below are T cell receptor beta chains from one sample, sequenced in a study of OX40 agonist ivuxolimab in advanced cancers. Clones were read by immunoSEQ multiplex PCR, and TCRdb kept only the in-frame ones, dropping some. The table includes about 92,000 clones, roughly 90% detected once. The specimen was CD4+ or CD8+ T cells sorted from blood, collected in a trial of the OX40 agonist ivuxolimab. These receptors were taken from an adult with an advanced solid tumor such as melanoma, head and neck, liver or kidney cancer. The CDR3 runs from the conserved cysteine through the conserved F or W. The D gene is left open where the match is weak. A row's size may be missing; if present it is once, few, many or a size class.

D: TRBD2
size: -
length: 15
V: TRBV6-1
J: TRBJ2-3
CDR3: CASSELAGSADTQYF
DNA: TGTGCCAGCAGTGAGTTAGCGGGATCCGCAGATACGCAGTATTTT

D: -
size: -
length: 15
V: TRBV7-9
J: TRBJ1-2
CDR3: CASSSVGSANYGYTF
DNA: TGTGCCAGCAGCTCCGTTGGTTCGGCTAACTATGGCTACACCTTC

D: TRBD1
size: -
length: 16
V: TRBV9
J: TRBJ2-7
CDR3: CASSVGQGVGGHEQYF
DNA: TGTGCCAGCAGCGTAGGACAGGGGGTCGGTGGCCACGAGCAGTACTTC

D: -
size: -
length: 13
V: TRBV5-4
J: TRBJ2-5
CDR3: CASSLKGRETQYF
DNA: TGTGCCAGCAGCTTAAAAGGTCGAGAGACCCAGTACTTC

D: TRBD2
size: -
length: 19
V: TRBV28
J: TRBJ2-3
CDR3: CASSSHPGTSGSFTDTQYF
DNA: TGTGCCAGCAGTTCACATCCTGGGACTAGCGGGAGTTTCACAGATACGCAGTATTTT

D: -
size: -
length: 12
V: TRBV2
J: TRBJ2-1
CDR3: CASSPGRNEQFF
DNA: TGTGCCAGCAGCCCCGGGCGCAATGAGCAGTTCTTC

D: TRBD1
size: once
length: 14
V: TRBV10-3
J: TRBJ2-4
CDR3: CAISESGQRNIQYF
DNA: TGTGCCATCAGTGAGTCGGGACAGCGAAACATTCAGTACTTC

D: -
size: -
length: 14
V: TRBV19
J: TRBJ2-2
CDR3: CASSLGANTGELFF
DNA: TGTGCCAGTAGTCTGGGGGCAAACACCGGGGAGCTGTTTTTT

D: -
size: -
length: 14
V: TRBV5-1
J: TRBJ2-1
CDR3: CASSLDSSYNEQFF
DNA: TGCGCCAGCAGCTTGGACTCCTCCTACAATGAGCAGTTCTTC

D: TRBD2
size: once
length: 18
V: TRBV6-1
J: TRBJ2-7
CDR3: CASSEAYGASGSKRRQYF
DNA: TGTGCCAGCAGTGAAGCTTACGGGGCTAGCGGGAGCAAGAGGCGGCAGTACTTC

D: -
size: -
length: 14
V: TRBV11-1
J: TRBJ2-2
CDR3: CASSLAGNTGELFF
DNA: TGTGCCAGCAGCTTGGCCGGGAACACCGGGGAGCTGTTTTTT

D: -
size: -
length: 15
V: TRBV5-1
J: TRBJ2-7
CDR3: CASSLDGTPTYEQYF
DNA: TGCGCCAGCAGCTTGGATGGGACACCAACCTACGAGCAGTACTTC

D: TRBD2
size: -
length: 21
V: TRBV28
J: TRBJ2-7
CDR3: CASSFTGGPGLAGLSSYEQYF
DNA: TGTGCCAGCAGTTTCACAGGGGGCCCGGGACTAGCGGGATTGAGCTCCTACGAGCAGTACTTC

D: -
size: -
length: 14
V: TRBV13
J: TRBJ2-5
CDR3: CASSLGPRVETQYF
DNA: TGTGCCAGCAGCTTAGGCCCCAGGGTGGAGACCCAGTACTTC

D: -
size: -
length: 16
V: TRBV19
J: TRBJ2-7
CDR3: CASSILPPPHSYEQYF
DNA: TGTGCCAGTAGTATCCTCCCACCTCCACACTCCTACGAGCAGTACTTC

D: TRBD1
size: -
length: 15
V: TRBV18
J: TRBJ1-4
CDR3: CASSPDRGLNEKLFF
DNA: TGTGCCAGCTCACCCGACAGGGGCCTTAATGAAAAACTGTTTTTT

D: TRBD1
size: -
length: 14
V: TRBV7-9
J: TRBJ2-3
CDR3: CASSFGQGMDTQYF
DNA: TGTGCCAGCAGCTTCGGACAGGGGATGGATACGCAGTATTTT

D: TRBD1
size: -
length: 16
V: TRBV11-2
J: TRBJ2-7
CDR3: CASSPRTGGRSYEQYF
DNA: TGTGCCAGCAGCCCACGTACAGGGGGTAGGTCCTACGAGCAGTACTTC

D: TRBD1
size: -
length: 13
V: TRBV28
J: TRBJ2-7
CDR3: CASSPRTGYEQYF
DNA: TGTGCCAGCAGTCCCCGGACAGGCTACGAGCAGTACTTC

D: TRBD1
size: -
length: 16
V: TRBV18
J: TRBJ2-2
CDR3: CASSPAGQGAGGELFF
DNA: TGTGCCAGCTCACCTGCGGGACAGGGGGCCGGCGGGGAGCTGTTTTTT

D: -
size: -
length: 11
V: TRBV9
J: TRBJ2-7
CDR3: CASSVAYEQYF
DNA: TGTGCCAGCAGCGTAGCCTACGAGCAGTACTTC

D: TRBD2
size: -
length: 17
V: TRBV7-3
J: TRBJ2-3
CDR3: CASSLVGTSGSTDTQYF
DNA: TGTGCCAGCAGCTTAGTCGGGACTAGCGGGAGCACAGATACGCAGTATTTT

D: TRBD1
size: -
length: 14
V: TRBV5-1
J: TRBJ1-1
CDR3: CASSHRGKDTEAFF
DNA: TGCGCCAGCAGCCACAGGGGGAAGGACACTGAAGCTTTCTTT

D: -
size: -
length: 12
V: TRBV6-4
J: TRBJ2-3
CDR3: CAPAVDTDTQYF
DNA: TGTGCCCCAGCGGTAGACACAGATACGCAGTATTTT

D: -
size: -
length: 15
V: TRBV28
J: TRBJ2-2
CDR3: CASLEGRVNTGELFF
DNA: TGTGCCAGCCTGGAGGGGCGAGTGAACACCGGGGAGCTGTTTTTT

D: -
size: -
length: 11
V: TRBV30
J: TRBJ2-7
CDR3: CAWSRTSGQYF
DNA: TGTGCCTGGAGTCGGACCTCAGGGCAGTACTTC

D: TRBD1
size: -
length: 19
V: TRBV27
J: TRBJ2-7
CDR3: CASSLVMVPEGDRSYEQYF
DNA: TGTGCCAGCAGTTTAGTAATGGTCCCAGAGGGGGACAGGTCCTACGAGCAGTACTTC

D: -
size: -
length: 17
V: TRBV15
J: TRBJ1-5
CDR3: CATSRPTEGGSNQPQHF
DNA: TGTGCCACCAGCCGACCGACGGAGGGTGGGAGTAATCAGCCCCAGCATTTT

D: TRBD1
size: -
length: 13
V: TRBV2
J: TRBJ2-7
CDR3: CASTNGQGGEQYF
DNA: TGTGCCAGCACCAACGGACAGGGCGGCGAGCAGTACTTC

D: -
size: -
length: 16
V: TRBV7-3
J: TRBJ2-1
CDR3: CASSQAGGGSYNEQFF
DNA: TGTGCCAGCAGCCAAGCTGGGGGCGGCTCCTACAATGAGCAGTTCTTC

D: TRBD2
size: -
length: 15
V: TRBV6-5
J: TRBJ2-7
CDR3: CASSYARGGTSEQYF
DNA: TGTGCCAGCAGTTACGCACGGGGGGGGACCAGCGAGCAGTACTTC

D: TRBD1
size: -
length: 15
V: TRBV7-9
J: TRBJ2-7
CDR3: CASSLGIAGGYEQYF
DNA: TGTGCCAGCAGCTTAGGTATCGCAGGGGGCTACGAGCAGTACTTC